The clone carrying this TCR beta chain is medium-sized by frequency. The target antigen is unknown. The missing CDR3 end, 3 residues past where the read stops, is filled in from the germline J gene. These data belong to a study of Tregs in tolerant kidney transplant recipients. The assay was immunoSEQ multiplex PCR, and TCRdb's table has in-frame clones only and misses some. This repertoire includes 3,000 or so clones. After 6 days with irradiated graft donor PBMCs, CFSE-labeled recipient PBMCs were FACS-sorted. The CDR3 is 14 residues long. Trimming cost V 2 bases and J 7 bases, with 12 bases left between them. The V gene's germline CDR1 is SEHNR and CDR2 FQNEAQ (reference sequence).

This receptor was obtained from a human patient who received a combined kidney and bone marrow transplant. The J gene is TRBJ2-1, the V gene TRBV7-9; no clear D. Source: CD8+ T cells from blood cultured with allogeneic cells, taken before the transplant. CDR3 loop: CASSLSLVWNEQFF. The sequenced CDR3 bases are TGTGCCAGCAGCTTATCCCTAGTATGGAATGAG.